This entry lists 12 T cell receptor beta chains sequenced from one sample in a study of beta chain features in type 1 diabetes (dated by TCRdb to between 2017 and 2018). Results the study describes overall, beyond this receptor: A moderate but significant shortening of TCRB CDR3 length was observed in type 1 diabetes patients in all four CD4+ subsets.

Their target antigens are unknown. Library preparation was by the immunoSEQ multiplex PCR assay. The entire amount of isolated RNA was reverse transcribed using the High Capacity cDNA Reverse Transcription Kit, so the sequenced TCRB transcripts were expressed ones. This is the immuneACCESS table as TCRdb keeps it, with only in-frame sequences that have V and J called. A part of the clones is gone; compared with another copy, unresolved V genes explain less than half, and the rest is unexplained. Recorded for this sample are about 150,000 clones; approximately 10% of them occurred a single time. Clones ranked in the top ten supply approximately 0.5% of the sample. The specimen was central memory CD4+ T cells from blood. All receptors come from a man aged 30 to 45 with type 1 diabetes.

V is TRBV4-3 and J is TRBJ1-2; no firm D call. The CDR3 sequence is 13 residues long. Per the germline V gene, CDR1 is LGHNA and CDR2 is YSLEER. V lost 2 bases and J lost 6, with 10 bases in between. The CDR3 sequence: CASSQNGVDGYTF. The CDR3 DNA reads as TGCGCCAGCAGCCAAAACGGTGTAGATGGCTACACCTTC.

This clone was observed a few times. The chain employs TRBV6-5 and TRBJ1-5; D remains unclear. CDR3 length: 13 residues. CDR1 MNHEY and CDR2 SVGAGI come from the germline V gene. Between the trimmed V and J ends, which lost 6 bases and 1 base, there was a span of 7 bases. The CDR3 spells CASSLDSNQPQHF. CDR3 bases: TGTGCCAGCAGCCTAGACAGCAATCAGCCCCAGCATTTT.

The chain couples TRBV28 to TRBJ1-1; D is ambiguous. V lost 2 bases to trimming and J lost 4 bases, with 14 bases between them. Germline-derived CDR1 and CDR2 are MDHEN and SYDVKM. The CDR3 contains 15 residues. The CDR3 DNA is TGTGCCAGCAGTTTACCTACCCTTACGAGCACTGAAGCTTTCTTT. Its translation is CASSLPTLTSTEAFF.

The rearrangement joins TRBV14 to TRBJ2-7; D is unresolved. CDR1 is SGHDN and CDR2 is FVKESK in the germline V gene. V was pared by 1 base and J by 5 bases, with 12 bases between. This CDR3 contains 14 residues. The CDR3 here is CASSQGLTPNEQYF. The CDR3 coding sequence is TGTGCCAGCAGCCAAGGTCTAACGCCTAACGAGCAGTACTTC. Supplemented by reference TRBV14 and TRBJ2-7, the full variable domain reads EAGVTQFPSHSVIEKGQTVTLRCDPISGHDNLYWYRRVMGKEIKFLLHFVKESKQDESGMPNNRFLAERTGGTYSTLKVQPAELEDSGVYFCASSQGLTPNEQYFGPGTRLTVT.

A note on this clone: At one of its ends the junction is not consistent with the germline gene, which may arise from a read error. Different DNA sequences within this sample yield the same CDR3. CDR3 coding DNA: TGTGCCACCAGGCCTCGGGGAGGGCGGAACACCGGGGAGCTATTTTTT. Translation gives CATRPRGGRNTGELFF. V usage is TRBV15 and J usage is TRBJ2-2, with TRBD2 matching 7 bases. Germline CDR1 reads LNHNV; CDR2 reads YYDKDF (reference sequence). This CDR3 comprises 16 residues.

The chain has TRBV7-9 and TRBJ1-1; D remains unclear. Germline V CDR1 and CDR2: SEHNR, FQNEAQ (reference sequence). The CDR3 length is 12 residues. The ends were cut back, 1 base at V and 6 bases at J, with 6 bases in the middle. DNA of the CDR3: TGTGCCAGCAGCTTAGGGTCGGCTGAAGCTTTCTTT. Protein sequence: CASSLGSAEAFF. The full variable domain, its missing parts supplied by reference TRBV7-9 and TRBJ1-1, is DTGVSQNPRHKITKRGQNVTFRCDPISEHNRLYWYRQTLGQGPEFLTYFQNEAQLEKSRLLSDRFSAERPKGSFSTLEIQRTEQGDSAMYLCASSLGSAEAFFGQGTRLTVV.

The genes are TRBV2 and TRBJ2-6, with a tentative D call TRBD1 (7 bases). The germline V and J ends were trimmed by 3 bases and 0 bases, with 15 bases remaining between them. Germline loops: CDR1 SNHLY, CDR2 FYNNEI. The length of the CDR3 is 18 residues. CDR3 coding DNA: TGTGCCAGCAGTGAGGCAGGGGGGTATAGCTCTGGGGCCAACGTCCTGACTTTC. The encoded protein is CASSEAGGYSSGANVLTF.

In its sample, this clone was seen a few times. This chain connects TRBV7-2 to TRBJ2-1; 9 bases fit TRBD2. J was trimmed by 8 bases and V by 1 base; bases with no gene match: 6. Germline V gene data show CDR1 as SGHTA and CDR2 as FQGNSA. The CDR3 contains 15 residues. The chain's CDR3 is CASSLGLAGRDEQFF. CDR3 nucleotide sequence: TGTGCCAGCAGCTTAGGGCTAGCGGGAAGGGATGAGCAGTTCTTC.

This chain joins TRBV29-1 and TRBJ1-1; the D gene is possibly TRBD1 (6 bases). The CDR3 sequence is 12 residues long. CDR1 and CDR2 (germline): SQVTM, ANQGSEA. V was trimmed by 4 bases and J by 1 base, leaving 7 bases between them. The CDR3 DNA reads TGCAGCGTTGGGACAGCGAACACTGAAGCTTTCTTT. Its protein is CSVGTANTEAFF.

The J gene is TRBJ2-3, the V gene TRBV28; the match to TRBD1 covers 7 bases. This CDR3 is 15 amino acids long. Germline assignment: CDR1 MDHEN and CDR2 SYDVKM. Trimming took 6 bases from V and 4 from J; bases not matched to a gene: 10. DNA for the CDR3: TGTGCCAGCAGCCCCCGACAGGGCCTCGCAGATACGCAGTATTTT. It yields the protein CASSPRQGLADTQYF.

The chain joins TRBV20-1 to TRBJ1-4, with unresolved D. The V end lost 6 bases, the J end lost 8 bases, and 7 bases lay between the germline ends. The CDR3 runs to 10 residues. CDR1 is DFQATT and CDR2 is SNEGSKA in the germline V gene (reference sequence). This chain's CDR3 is CSASGEKLFF. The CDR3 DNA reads TGCAGTGCGTCGGGAGAAAAACTGTTTTTT.

CDR3 residues: CASSPLEESLYEQYF. The CDR3 DNA reads TGTGCCAGCAGCCCCCTCGAGGAGAGCCTCTACGAGCAGTACTTC. V gene TRBV2 combines with J gene TRBJ2-7; D is unresolved. Germline CDR1 and CDR2: SNHLY and FYNNEI. The CDR3 is made up of 15 amino acids. Trimming took off 6 bases at V and 3 bases at J, with 18 bases between the two ends.